Each of the 32 T cell receptor beta chains below was sequenced from the same sample in a study of chemoradiotherapy in HPV16-positive cancers. Clones were read by immunoSEQ multiplex PCR, and TCRdb kept only the in-frame ones, dropping some. The table shows about 5,500 clones, with 78% occurring only once. The sample was gathered from a patient who underwent chemoradiotherapy. The receptors here all came from a human donor with HPV-associated anogenital cancer.

The chain is built from TRBV21-1 and TRBJ2-5; TRBD2, the table's D call, lacks a check against the DNA. TRBV21-1 is a pseudogene locus. The CDR3 has 14 residues. CDR3 residues: CASSPRVRVKTQYF. CDR3 nucleotide sequence: TGTGCCAGCAGCCCGAGGGTCCGGGTAAAGACCCAGTACTTC.

This chain connects TRBV7-8 to TRBJ2-7; TRBD2 matches 7 bases. This CDR3 spans 16 amino acids. V was pared by 4 bases and J by 3 bases, with 12 bases of the junction left unmatched. Germline V gene lookup returns CDR1 SGHVS and CDR2 FQNEAQ. The CDR3 nucleotides read TGTGCCAGCAGCTCTGAATGGGGTAGCGGGTACTACGAGCAGTACTTC. Protein product: CASSSEWGSGYYEQYF.

CDR3 sequence (DNA): TGTGCCAGCGGGGACGGAACCTACGAGCAGTACTTC. Protein product: CASGDGTYEQYF. The J gene is TRBJ2-7, the V gene TRBV28; D possibly uses TRBD1 or TRBD2 (5 bases each). Germline V gene lookup returns CDR1 MDHEN and CDR2 SYDVKM. CDR3 length: 12 amino acids. V lost 8 bases, J lost 2 bases, and 10 bases lay in between.

The chain recombines TRBV7-9 with TRBJ2-5; D assignment may be TRBD1 or TRBD2 (6 bases each). V lost 1 base and J lost 3, with 15 bases in between. This CDR3 is 16 amino acids long. The germline V gene has CDR1 SEHNR and CDR2 FQNEAQ (reference sequence). DNA of the CDR3: TGTGCCAGCAGCTTAGAGGGGGGATTTACGGAAGAGACCCAGTACTTC. Encoded protein: CASSLEGGFTEETQYF.

The genes are TRBV5-6 and TRBJ1-1; 11 positions agree with TRBD1. CDR1 SGHDT and CDR2 YYEEEE come from the germline V gene. Trimming took 4 bases from V and 3 from J; bases not matched to a gene: 8. The CDR3 is 16 residues long. The CDR3 spells CASSGGTGGLDTEAFF. The CDR3 coding sequence is TGTGCCAGCAGCGGAGGGACAGGGGGTTTGGACACTGAAGCTTTCTTT.

This chain joins TRBV11-1 and TRBJ2-3, with 15 bases matching TRBD2. Germline CDR1 SGHAT, CDR2 FQDESV (reference sequence). The CDR3 covers 18 residues. The V and J ends lost 5 bases and 3 bases, in that order; junction bases with no gene match: 9. The CDR3 sequence is CASSPPRTSGGVTDTQYF. CDR3 sequence (DNA): TGTGCCAGCAGCCCGCCCCGGACTAGCGGGGGGGTGACAGATACGCAGTATTTT.

J is TRBJ1-5 and V is TRBV18, with TRBD1 matching 10 bases. After removal of 4 bases from V and 4 bases from J, the junction contained 7 bases not matched to a gene. In germline, CDR1 is KGHSH, CDR2 LQKENI. The CDR3 length is 16 residues. CDR3 DNA: TGTGCCAGCTCACAGATTGACAGGGGGCAGAATCAGCCCCAGCATTTT. Its protein product is CASSQIDRGQNQPQHF.

The chain links TRBV18 to TRBJ2-7; D uncertain. The CDR3 is 13 residues long. Germline V gene sequence: CDR1 KGHSH, CDR2 LQKENI. V lost 2 bases, J lost 1 base, and 6 bases lay in between. CDR3 sequence reads: CASSPSGSYEQYF. The CDR3 DNA sequence: TGTGCCAGCTCACCAAGTGGTTCCTACGAGCAGTACTTC. The full variable domain, its missing parts supplied by reference TRBV18 and TRBJ2-7, is NAGVMQNPRHLVRRRGQEARLRCSPMKGHSHVYWYRQLPEEGLKFMVYLQKENIIDESGMPKERFSAEFPKEGPSILRIQQVVRGDSAAYFCASSPSGSYEQYFGPGTRLTVT.

This clone rates as large. The chain couples TRBV7-2 to TRBJ1-5, with D unclear. CDR1 is SGHTA, CDR2 FQGNSA, per germline. The length of the CDR3 is 16 residues. Trimming left V 1 base short and J 0 bases short, with 10 bases between. DNA for the CDR3: TGTGCCAGCAGCTTAGGTCGGGATCGTAGCAATCAGCCCCAGCATTTT. Translation: CASSLGRDRSNQPQHF.

The chain joins TRBV18 to TRBJ1-4, with D possibly TRBD1 on 5 matching bases. Germline CDR1 and CDR2: KGHSH and LQKENI. Trimming pared 0 bases from V and 10 bases from J, leaving 9 bases between. The CDR3 covers 13 residues. The CDR3 loop is CASSPPVGGKLFF. The CDR3 DNA reads TGTGCCAGCTCACCACCGGTGGGGGGAAAACTGTTTTTT.

This clone was counted a single time. V gene TRBV10-3 combines with J gene TRBJ1-6; 8 nucleotides agree with TRBD1. The CDR3 runs to 12 residues. Germline trimming cut 10 bases from V and 7 bases from J; bases unmatched to any gene: 3. The germline CDR1 and CDR2 sequences are ENHRY and SYGVKD. CDR3 amino acids: CATGQENSPLHF. The CDR3 DNA reads as TGTGCCACGGGACAGGAGAATTCACCCCTCCACTTT.

The chain joins TRBV29-1 to TRBJ2-7; TRBD1 agrees at 7 bases. Germline values: CDR1 SQVTM, CDR2 ANQGSEA. V trimming: 7 bases; J trimming: 6 bases; junction bases outside the gene matches: 9. This CDR3 contains 12 residues. The DNA of the CDR3 is TGCAGCGCCCAAGTACAGGGGCTCGAGCAGTACTTC. Translated: CSAQVQGLEQYF.

This rearrangement joins TRBV4-2 to TRBJ2-5; 14 bases are shared with TRBD2. After removal of 3 bases from V and 0 bases from J, the junction contained 9 bases not matched to a gene. Germline assignment: CDR1 LGHNA and CDR2 YNFKEQ. This CDR3 comprises 19 residues. The CDR3 DNA sequence: TGTGCCAGCAGCCAGATCAGTGGACTAGCGGGAGGATACCAAGAGACCCAGTACTTC. The encoded protein is CASSQISGLAGGYQETQYF.

The chain is built from TRBV28 and TRBJ1-4, with no clear D. With 4 bases removed from V and 5 bases from J, the gap between germline ends came to 17 bases. The length of the CDR3 is 16 residues. Looked up from germline, CDR1 is MDHEN and CDR2 is SYDVKM. For the CDR3, the DNA is TGTGCCAGCAGTTCACATACGGCGGGTCGAAATGAAAAACTGTTTTTT. Translated: CASSSHTAGRNEKLFF.

The chain joins TRBV4-1 to TRBJ2-7; 10 nucleotides line up with TRBD1. The CDR3 is made up of 15 amino acids. From germline, CDR1 is MGHRA and CDR2 YSYEKL. V was pared by 0 bases and J by 6 bases, with 5 bases of the junction left unmatched. CDR3 sequence: CASSQEGTGAREQYF. The CDR3 DNA is TGCGCCAGCAGCCAAGAGGGGACAGGGGCTCGCGAGCAGTACTTC.

This chain links TRBV5-5 with TRBJ1-3; no reliable D call. From germline, CDR1 is SGHKS and CDR2 YYEKEE (reference sequence). V lost 2 bases, J lost 0 bases, and 9 bases lay in between. This CDR3 contains 15 residues. DNA of the CDR3: TGTGCCAGCAGCTTTGACCTAGCCTCTGGAAACACCATATATTTT. The encoded protein is CASSFDLASGNTIYF.

This rearrangement joins TRBV6-1 to TRBJ2-7; TRBD2 agrees at 12 bases. The CDR3 extends over 16 amino acids. Germline V lookup: CDR1 MNHNS, CDR2 SASEGT. J was trimmed by 1 base and V by 3 bases; bases with no gene match: 4. In DNA, the CDR3 is TGTGCCAGCAGTGATAGAGGACTAGCGGGATCCTACGAGCAGTACTTC. It translates to CASSDRGLAGSYEQYF.

The rearrangement links TRBV12-5 to TRBJ2-1; 9 nucleotides line up with TRBD1. The V gene's germline CDR1 is LGHNT and CDR2 FRNRAP. This CDR3 region has 15 residues. V dropped 0 bases and J dropped 8; count of bases not matched to a gene: 5. The CDR3 DNA sequence: TGTGCTAGTGGTTTGGTAACAGGGGGCAGGGATGAGCAGTTCTTC. This gives the protein CASGLVTGGRDEQFF. The variable domain in full, completed from reference TRBV12-5 and TRBJ2-1, reads DARVTQTPRHKVTEMGQEVTMRCQPILGHNTVFWYRQTMMQGLELLAYFRNRAPLDDSGMPKDRFSAEMPDATLATLKIQPSEPRDSAVYFCASGLVTGGRDEQFFGPGTRLTVL.

The chain links TRBV6-5 to TRBJ1-1; D remains ambiguous. The V and J ends lost 4 bases and 2 bases respectively, with 11 bases between them. The germline V gene has CDR1 MNHEY and CDR2 SVGAGI. This CDR3 contains 14 residues. CDR3 in amino acids: CASSFQWGNTEAFF. The CDR3 DNA reads TGTGCCAGCAGTTTCCAATGGGGAAACACTGAAGCTTTCTTT.

The V and J genes are TRBV6-1 and TRBJ1-4; the D gene is possibly TRBD1 (5 bases). V was clipped by 3 bases and J by 8 bases, with 13 bases between them. Germline CDR1 and CDR2: MNHNS and SASEGT. The CDR3 has 14 amino acids. The CDR3 DNA sequence: TGTGCCAGCAGTGATCTTATCCGGGGGGAAAAACTGTTTTTT. Translated: CASSDLIRGEKLFF.

CDR3 amino acids: CASRRTLGQAQETQYF. For the CDR3, the DNA is TGTGCCAGCAGAAGGACCCTAGGACAGGCCCAAGAGACCCAGTACTTC. V gene TRBV6-4 combines with J gene TRBJ2-5; 7 nucleotides agree with TRBD1. From germline, CDR1 is MRHNA and CDR2 SNTAGT. The CDR3 is made up of 16 amino acids. J was trimmed by 1 base and V by 6 bases; bases with no gene match: 11.

The chain recombines TRBV4-1 with TRBJ2-7; 9 bases fit TRBD2. Germline CDR1 and CDR2: MGHRA and YSYEKL. This CDR3 contains 19 residues. With V trimmed by 0 bases and J by 5 bases, 17 bases remained unmatched. The CDR3 sequence: CASSQDRRNAGGRGDEQYF. In DNA form, the CDR3 reads TGCGCCAGCAGCCAAGATAGGCGGAATGCGGGAGGGCGGGGGGACGAGCAGTACTTC.

V usage is TRBV19 and J usage is TRBJ2-7; TRBD1 agrees at 7 bases. The CDR3 extends over 12 amino acids. V gave up 4 bases and J gave up 10 bases; unmatched junction bases: 7. Germline CDR1 is LNHDA and CDR2 is SQIVND (reference sequence). The DNA for the CDR3 is TGTGCCAGTAGTACTCGGACAGGCCTCCAGTACTTC. The encoded protein is CASSTRTGLQYF.

The chain employs TRBV5-1 and TRBJ1-2; D unclear. This CDR3 has 14 residues. V gave up 0 bases and J gave up 2 bases, with 8 bases separating them. Per germline, CDR1 SGHRS and CDR2 YFSETQ. CDR3 amino acids: CASSLDSQNYGYTF. CDR3 nucleotide sequence: TGCGCCAGCAGCTTGGACAGTCAGAACTATGGCTACACCTTC.

This clone has just a few counts. V and J are TRBV2 and TRBJ2-7; D tentatively fits TRBD1 or TRBD2 (5 bases each). Germline V CDR1 and CDR2: SNHLY, FYNNEI. The CDR3 runs to 14 residues. V was clipped by 2 bases and J by 3 bases, with 11 bases between them. CDR3 coding DNA: TGTGCCAGCAGTGAATGGGGGAATTTCTACGAGCAGTACTTC. Translation: CASSEWGNFYEQYF. The full variable domain, with the rest looked up from reference TRBV2 and TRBJ2-7, is EPEVTQTPSHQVTQMGQEVILRCVPISNHLYFYWYRQILGQKVEFLVSFYNNEISEKSEIFDDQFSVERPDGSNFTLKIRSTKLEDSAMYFCASSEWGNFYEQYFGPGTRLTVT.

This chain links TRBV7-3 with TRBJ2-5; D is unresolved. The length of the CDR3 is 13 residues. V lost 0 bases, J lost 0 bases, and 2 bases lay in between. The germline V gene has CDR1 SGHTA and CDR2 FQGTGA. CDR3 in amino acids: CASSLTYQETQYF. Here the CDR3 DNA reads TGTGCCAGCAGCTTAACTTACCAAGAGACCCAGTACTTC.

The chain uses TRBV5-6 and TRBJ2-5; D is uncertain. The ends were cut back, 0 bases at V and 7 bases at J, with 4 bases in the middle. Looked up from germline, CDR1 is SGHDT and CDR2 is YYEEEE. CDR3 length: 11 residues. This CDR3 reads CASSLGGTQYF. DNA of the CDR3: TGTGCCAGCAGCTTGGGGGGGACCCAGTACTTC.

V and J are TRBV2 and TRBJ2-1; D ambiguous. V lost 5 bases and J lost 8, with 19 bases in between. The CDR3 length is 15 residues. Germline V gives CDR1 SNHLY, CDR2 FYNNEI. The CDR3 DNA sequence: TGTGCCAGCAGTCAGACTCTCTTAAACGCGCATGAGCAGTTCTTC. Translated, it gives CASSQTLLNAHEQFF.

The genes are TRBV15 and TRBJ2-2, with a possible D match to TRBD2 (5 bases). The CDR3 consists of 15 residues. Trimming cost V 0 bases and J 4 bases, with 9 bases left between them. Per the germline V gene, CDR1 is LNHNV and CDR2 is YYDKDF (reference sequence). CDR3 protein: CATSREGLTTGELFF. In nucleotides, the CDR3 is TGTGCCACCAGCAGAGAAGGACTCACCACCGGGGAGCTGTTTTTT. Full variable domain (rest looked up from reference TRBV15 and TRBJ2-2): DAMVIQNPRYQVTQFGKPVTLSCSQTLNHNVMYWYQQKSSQAPKLLFHYYDKDFNNEADTPDNFQSRRPNTSFCFLDIRSPGLGDTAMYLCATSREGLTTGELFFGEGSRLTVL.

By sample fraction, this clone is hyperexpanded (1% or more). The CDR3 bases are TGTGCCAGCAGTCGGGACAGTACGGGGGTTCAGCCCCAGCATTTT. Protein: CASSRDSTGVQPQHF. The chain uses TRBV2 and TRBJ1-5; 7 bases fit TRBD1. The CDR3 contains 15 residues. Germline assignment: CDR1 SNHLY and CDR2 FYNNEI. V shed 5 bases and J 6 bases; nucleotides not matched to a gene: 10.

This clone was picked up a small number of times. The genes are TRBV4-2 and TRBJ2-1; 10 nucleotides match TRBD2. CDR1 and CDR2 (germline): LGHNA, YNFKEQ. V dropped 0 bases and J dropped 6; count of bases not matched to a gene: 5. The CDR3 extends over 16 amino acids. CDR3 sequence: CASSQDASGGFNEQFF. Written as DNA, the CDR3 is TGTGCCAGCAGCCAAGATGCTAGCGGGGGTTTCAATGAGCAGTTCTTC.

The chain employs TRBV25-1 and TRBJ2-7; a possible D gene is TRBD2 (6 bases). Germline assignment: CDR1 MGHDK and CDR2 SYGVNS. V lost 4 bases and J 2 bases, leaving 15 bases between the germline ends. The CDR3 runs 15 residues. CDR3 residues: CASSGSAGGPYEQYF. In DNA, the CDR3 is TGTGCCAGCAGTGGAAGTGCCGGGGGACCCTACGAGCAGTACTTC.